Shown below are 5 T cell receptor beta chains from a single sample sequenced in a study of beta chain features in type 1 diabetes. TCRB transcripts that were expressed got sequenced, as all of the isolated RNA had been reverse transcribed. Repertoires were generated with immunoSEQ multiplex PCR, while TCRdb's copy carries only in-frame clones and drops some. The sample lists 200,000 to 300,000 clones, 27% seen once, with about 3.9% in the top ten. The sample consisted of central memory CD4+ T cells from blood. Receptors originate from a man aged 25 to 40 in good health.

The CDR3: CASNSLLTGASSYEQYF. The CDR3 nucleotides are TGTGCCAGCAACTCACTCCTTACAGGGGCCAGCTCCTACGAGCAGTACTTC. This chain uses TRBV2 with TRBJ2-7; TRBD1 aligns across 7 bases. Germline CDR1 and CDR2: SNHLY and FYNNEI. The CDR3 has 17 residues. V gave up 7 bases and J gave up 0 bases; unmatched junction bases: 15.

This clone showed up just a few times. This chain joins TRBV11-2 and TRBJ1-1; D remains ambiguous. In germline, CDR1 is SGHAT, CDR2 FQNNGV. V lost 3 bases, J lost 1 base, and 9 bases lay in between. The CDR3 extends over 14 amino acids. The DNA of the CDR3 is TGTGCCAGCAGCTTTGGCAGCTCGAACACTGAAGCTTTCTTT. This gives the protein CASSFGSSNTEAFF.

This clone was seen once. V and J are TRBV2 and TRBJ1-1, with 7 bases that match TRBD1. This CDR3 contains 13 residues. V shed 6 bases and J 1 base; nucleotides not matched to a gene: 2. Per the germline V gene, CDR1 is SNHLY and CDR2 is FYNNEI. CDR3 coding DNA: TGTGCCAGCAGGGGGACAGAGAACACTGAAGCTTTCTTT. It translates to CASRGTENTEAFF.

The chain uses TRBV7-9 and TRBJ2-1, with a tentative D call TRBD2 (5 bases). Trimming left V 5 bases short and J 1 base short, with 12 bases between. Germline CDR1 SEHNR, CDR2 FQNEAQ (reference sequence). The CDR3 has 15 residues. The chain's CDR3 is CASSPSYGSYNEQFF. CDR3 bases: TGTGCCAGCAGCCCTAGCTACGGATCCTACAATGAGCAGTTCTTC.

This clone occurred a few times. Other DNA sequences in the sample encode the same CDR3. The chain is built from TRBV25-1 and TRBJ1-5; D unresolved. Germline values: CDR1 MGHDK, CDR2 SYGVNS. V dropped 8 bases and J dropped 0 bases, with 5 bases sitting between them. The CDR3 extends over 12 amino acids. CDR3 region: CASSYSNQPQHF. The CDR3 DNA reads TGTGCCAGCTCATATAGCAATCAGCCCCAGCATTTT. The full variable domain, its missing parts supplied by reference TRBV25-1 and TRBJ1-5, is EADIYQTPRYLVIGTGKKITLECSQTMGHDKMYWYQQDPGMELHLIHYSYGVNSTEKGDLSSESTVSRIRTEHFPLTLESARPSHTSQYLCASSYSNQPQHFGDGTRLSIL.